The clone carrying this T cell receptor beta chain was seen a few times. The CDR3 has 14 amino acids. The germline V gene encodes CDR1 SGHTA and CDR2 FQGNSA. With 2 bases removed from V and 5 bases from J, the gap between germline ends came to 12 bases. The data belong to a study of T cell responses to AZD1222 COVID-19 vaccine. Across the study: The study pooled second doses at about 4 or about 12 weeks.

Clones were sequenced by immunoSEQ multiplex PCR, and TCRdb holds only the in-frame ones, with some missing. The sample holds 100,000 to 150,000 clones, 87% seen once. Sequencing used peripheral blood, obtained on day 0 of AZD1222 vaccination. The rearrangement joins TRBV7-2 to TRBJ2-5, with D tentatively TRBD2 (5 bases). This sequence was found in an adult in good health. CDR3 amino acids: CASSLRAGGETQYF. The CDR3 region has the DNA TGTGCCAGCAGCTTACGGGCTGGCGGGGAGACCCAGTACTTC.